A selection of T cell receptor beta chains follows, all from one sample in a study of neurological immune-mediated disorders. From the 5' RACE reads, TCRdb called clonotypes with MiXCR, one entry per CDR3 protein. This table has some 66,000 distinct CDR3 sequences, less than 5.5% appearing once. What was sequenced was PBMCs. The receptors shown here come from a man under 40 with multiple sclerosis. Each CDR3 is given with its conserved first and last residue. The D gene is left open where the match is weak. Clone size is shown for a subset of rows, as once, few, many or a class of expanded clone.

clone_size: many; d_call: TRBD1; v_call: TRBV3-1; j_call: TRBJ2-7; cdr3_nt: TGTGCCAGCAGCCCACGGGCCCAGGGGGTGAGCGAGCAGTACTTC; cdr3_aa: CASSPRAQGVSEQYF
clone_size: many; d_call: -; v_call: TRBV18; j_call: TRBJ1-3; cdr3_nt: TGTGCCAGCGATTCTTCGGGGACGAACACCATATATTTT; cdr3_aa: CASDSSGTNTIYF
clone_size: many; d_call: -; v_call: TRBV12-3/TRBV12-4; j_call: TRBJ1-1; cdr3_nt: TGTGCCAGCAGCCGCACAGGGGAAGCTTTCTTT; cdr3_aa: CASSRTGEAFF
clone_size: many; d_call: -; v_call: TRBV7-6; j_call: TRBJ1-1; cdr3_nt: TGTGCCAGCAGCTTAAGGAGAGGCACTGAAGCTTTCTTT; cdr3_aa: CASSLRRGTEAFF
clone_size: many; d_call: -; v_call: TRBV4-1; j_call: TRBJ1-1; cdr3_nt: TGCGCCAGCAGCCAAGATGGAGGAACAGCGATCATGAACACTGAAGCTTTCTTT; cdr3_aa: CASSQDGGTAIMNTEAFF
clone_size: many; d_call: TRBD1; v_call: TRBV5-1; j_call: TRBJ2-2; cdr3_nt: TGCGCCAGCAGCAAAGGACAGGGGAGCACCGGGGAGCTGTTTTTT; cdr3_aa: CASSKGQGSTGELFF
clone_size: few; d_call: -; v_call: TRBV5-1; j_call: TRBJ1-1; cdr3_nt: TGCGCCAGCAGCTTGACCACAGGGTACACTGAAGCTTTCTTT; cdr3_aa: CASSLTTGYTEAFF
clone_size: -; d_call: -; v_call: TRBV10-1; j_call: TRBJ1-1; cdr3_nt: TGCGCCAGCAGTGAACGGGTCGTGGGTGAAGCTTTCTTT; cdr3_aa: CASSERVVGEAFF
clone_size: many; d_call: -; v_call: TRBV7-9; j_call: TRBJ2-4; cdr3_nt: TGTGCCAGCAGCTTGCGGGGAGGAAAAAACATTCAGTACTTC; cdr3_aa: CASSLRGGKNIQYF
clone_size: few; d_call: -; v_call: TRBV5-1; j_call: TRBJ2-3; cdr3_nt: TGCGCCAGCAGCTCCGGACCAACAGATACGCAGTATTTT; cdr3_aa: CASSSGPTDTQYF
clone_size: many; d_call: -; v_call: TRBV6-2/TRBV6-3; j_call: TRBJ1-5; cdr3_nt: TGTGCCACCTCGGGACGGTTCAATCAGCCCCAGCATTTT; cdr3_aa: CATSGRFNQPQHF
clone_size: few; d_call: -; v_call: TRBV19; j_call: TRBJ1-4; cdr3_nt: TGTGCCAGTAGTATAGTCACCACTCTTCAGGGGGAAAAACTGTTTTTT; cdr3_aa: CASSIVTTLQGEKLFF
clone_size: many; d_call: -; v_call: TRBV5-5; j_call: TRBJ2-7; cdr3_nt: TGTGCCAGCAGCTTGAGGGGTCCCTACGAGCAGTACTTC; cdr3_aa: CASSLRGPYEQYF
clone_size: many; d_call: -; v_call: TRBV12-3/TRBV12-4; j_call: TRBJ2-3; cdr3_nt: TGTGCCAGCAGCCTCGGACGGCGACCTAGCACAGATACGCAGTATTTT; cdr3_aa: CASSLGRRPSTDTQYF
clone_size: many; d_call: TRBD1; v_call: TRBV29-1; j_call: TRBJ2-2; cdr3_nt: TGCAGCGTTGAGTCCGGGACAGGGCTTGGCGGGGAGCTGTTTTTT; cdr3_aa: CSVESGTGLGGELFF
clone_size: -; d_call: -; v_call: TRBV5-1; j_call: TRBJ1-5; cdr3_nt: TGCGCCAGCAGCTTGGGATTAGGGAGCCAGCCCCAGCATTTT; cdr3_aa: CASSLGLGSQPQHF
clone_size: many; d_call: -; v_call: TRBV12-3/TRBV12-4; j_call: TRBJ2-1; cdr3_nt: TGTGCCAGCAGTTTATGGCAGAACGATGAGCAGTTCTTC; cdr3_aa: CASSLWQNDEQFF
clone_size: many; d_call: -; v_call: TRBV24-1; j_call: TRBJ2-1; cdr3_nt: TGTGCCACCGCCTCCAGCCTAGGCAATGAGCAGTTCTTC; cdr3_aa: CATASSLGNEQFF
clone_size: many; d_call: TRBD1; v_call: TRBV19; j_call: TRBJ2-3; cdr3_nt: TGTGCCAGTAGTCCGGGACAGGGGGCGATTGTATTT; cdr3_aa: CASSPGQGAIVF